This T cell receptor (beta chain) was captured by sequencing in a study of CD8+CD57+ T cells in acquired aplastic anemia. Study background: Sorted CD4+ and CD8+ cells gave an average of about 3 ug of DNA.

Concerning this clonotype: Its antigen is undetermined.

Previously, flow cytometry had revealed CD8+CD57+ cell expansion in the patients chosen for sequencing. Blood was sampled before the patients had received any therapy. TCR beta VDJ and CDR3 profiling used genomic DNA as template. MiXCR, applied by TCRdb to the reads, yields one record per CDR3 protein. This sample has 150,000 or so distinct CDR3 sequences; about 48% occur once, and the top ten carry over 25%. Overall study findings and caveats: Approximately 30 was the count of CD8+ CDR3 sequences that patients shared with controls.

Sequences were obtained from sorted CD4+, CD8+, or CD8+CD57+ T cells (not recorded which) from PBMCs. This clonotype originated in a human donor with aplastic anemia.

This chain's CDR3 is CASVGGSQPQHF. CDR3 DNA: TGTGCCAGCGTGGGGGGCAGCCAGCCCCAGCATTTT. This chain links TRBV6-1 with TRBJ1-5; maybe TRBD1 (6 bases). Germline V CDR1 and CDR2: MNHNS, SASEGT. V dropped 8 bases and J dropped 7 bases, with 12 bases sitting between them. The CDR3 is made up of 12 amino acids.